The sample holds many counts of the clone carrying this T cell receptor (beta chain). The sample belongs to a study of early T cells in non-severe SARS-CoV-2 infection. The overall study: Alpha and beta chains were unpaired, from unsorted whole-blood bulk RNA.

Unique molecular identifiers were attached to individual cDNA molecules. Each CDR3 protein is one row after TCRdb ran MiXCR on the 5' RACE reads. This table holds 70,000 to 85,000 distinct CDR3 sequences, less than 15% found once. With 6 bases clipped from V and 7 bases from J, the junction kept 11 bases outside the gene matches. The germline CDR1 and CDR2 sequences are SQVTM and ANQGSEA. This CDR3 region has 15 residues. The origin of this receptor is an adult who was a healthcare worker with PCR-confirmed SARS-CoV-2 infection or an uninfected control (not recorded which). V gene TRBV29-1 combines with J gene TRBJ2-1; 11 nucleotides line up with TRBD2. The sequencing sample was made of whole blood. The chain's CDR3 is CSVPKETSGKNEQFF. The CDR3 DNA follows: TGCAGCGTACCAAAGGAGACTAGCGGGAAAAATGAGCAGTTCTTC.